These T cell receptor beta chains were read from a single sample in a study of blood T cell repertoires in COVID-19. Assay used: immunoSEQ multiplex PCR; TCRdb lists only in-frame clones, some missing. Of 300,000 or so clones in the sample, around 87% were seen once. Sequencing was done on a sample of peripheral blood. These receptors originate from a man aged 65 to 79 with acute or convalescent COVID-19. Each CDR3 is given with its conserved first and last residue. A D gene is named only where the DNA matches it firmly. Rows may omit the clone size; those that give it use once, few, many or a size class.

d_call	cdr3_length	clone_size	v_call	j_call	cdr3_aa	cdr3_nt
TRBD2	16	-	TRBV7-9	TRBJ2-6	CASSSRGGVGANVLTF	TGTGCCAGCAGCTCCCGGGGGGGAGTAGGGGCCAACGTCCTGACTTTC
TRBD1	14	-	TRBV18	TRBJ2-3	CASLGQGTTDTQYF	TGTGCCAGCTTGGGACAGGGCACCACAGATACGCAGTATTTT
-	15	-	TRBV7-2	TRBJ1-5	CASSLGGENNQPQHF	TGTGCCAGCAGCTTAGGGGGGGAGAACAATCAGCCCCAGCATTTT
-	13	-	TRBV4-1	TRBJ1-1	CASVPLGGARAFF	TGCGCCAGCGTACCATTAGGGGGGGCGCGGGCTTTCTTT
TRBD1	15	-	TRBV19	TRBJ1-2	CASTIQQGRGYGYTF	TGTGCCAGTACCATTCAACAGGGGAGAGGCTATGGCTACACCTTC
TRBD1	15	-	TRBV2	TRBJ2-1	CASRKGQGNFFGQFF	TGTGCCAGCAGGAAGGGACAGGGGAACTTTTTTGGGCAGTTCTTC
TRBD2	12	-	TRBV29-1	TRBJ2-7	CSVDVPGGGQYF	TGCAGCGTTGATGTCCCCGGGGGGGGGCAGTACTTC
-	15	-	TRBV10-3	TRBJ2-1	CAISDRGGAHNEQFF	TGTGCCATCAGTGATAGGGGGGGGGCCCACAATGAGCAGTTCTTC
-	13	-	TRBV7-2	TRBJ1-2	CASSPRQVYGYTF	TGTGCCAGCAGCCCTCGCCAGGTCTATGGCTACACCTTC
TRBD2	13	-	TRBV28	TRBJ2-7	CASTAGGYYEQYF	TGTGCCAGCACGGCCGGGGGGTACTACGAGCAGTACTTC
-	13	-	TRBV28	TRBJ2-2	CASSSLAFGELFF	TGTGCCAGCAGTTCCCTAGCGTTCGGGGAGCTGTTTTTT
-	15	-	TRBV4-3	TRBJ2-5	CASSPSYGVQETQYF	TGCGCCAGCAGCCCCTCGTACGGGGTCCAAGAGACCCAGTACTTC
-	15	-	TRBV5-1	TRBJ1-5	CASSPGRGGNQPQHF	TGCGCCAGCAGCCCCGGGAGGGGAGGCAATCAGCCCCAGCATTTT
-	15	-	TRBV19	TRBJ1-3	CASSIQGGDGNTIYF	TGTGCCAGTAGTATCCAGGGAGGTGATGGAAACACCATATATTTT
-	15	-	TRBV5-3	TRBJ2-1	CARTPRAGQYNEQFF	TGTGCCAGAACGCCTCGCGCGGGGCAATACAATGAGCAGTTCTTC
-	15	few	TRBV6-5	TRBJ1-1	CASSLSTSTHTEAFF	TGTGCCAGCAGTCTTTCGACTTCGACCCACACTGAAGCTTTCTTT
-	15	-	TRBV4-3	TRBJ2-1	CASSQHQLENNEQFF	TGCGCCAGCAGCCAACACCAGCTAGAGAACAATGAGCAGTTCTTC
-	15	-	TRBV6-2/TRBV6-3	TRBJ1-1	CASSFVSGEYTEAFF	TGTGCCAGCAGTTTCGTTTCCGGAGAATACACTGAAGCTTTCTTT
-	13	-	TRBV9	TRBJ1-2	CAGTAALGSGYTF	TGTGCCGGGACCGCGGCACTCGGGAGTGGCTACACCTTC
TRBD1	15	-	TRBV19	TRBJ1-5	CASSTYRGTNQPQHF	TGTGCCAGTAGTACATACAGGGGAACCAATCAGCCCCAGCATTTT
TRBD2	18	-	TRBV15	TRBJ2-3	CATSRDIRGEGSTDTQYF	TGTGCCACCAGCAGAGATATCCGTGGGGAGGGGAGCACAGATACGCAGTATTTT
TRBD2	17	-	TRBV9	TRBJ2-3	CASSVGSSGASTDTQYF	TGTGCCAGCAGCGTAGGTTCTAGCGGGGCTAGCACAGATACGCAGTATTTT
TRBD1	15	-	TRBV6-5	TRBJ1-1	CASRRQGAGNTEAFF	TGTGCCAGCAGGAGACAGGGCGCCGGAAACACTGAAGCTTTCTTT
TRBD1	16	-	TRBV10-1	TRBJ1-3	CASSERQGNYGNTIYF	TGCGCCAGCAGTGAACGACAGGGCAATTATGGAAACACCATATATTTT
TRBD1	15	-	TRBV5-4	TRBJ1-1	CASSFRQGMNTEAFF	TGTGCCAGCAGCTTCCGACAGGGGATGAACACTGAAGCTTTCTTT
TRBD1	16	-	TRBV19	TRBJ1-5	CASSISGTAANQPQHF	TGTGCCAGTAGTATATCCGGGACAGCAGCGAATCAGCCCCAGCATTTT
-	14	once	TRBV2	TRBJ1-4	CASTGTAWGEKLFF	TGTGCCAGCACGGGTACAGCCTGGGGCGAAAAACTGTTTTTT
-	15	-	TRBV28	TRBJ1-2	CASSPPFAGINGYTF	TGTGCCAGCAGTCCCCCTTTTGCGGGAATTAATGGCTACACCTTC
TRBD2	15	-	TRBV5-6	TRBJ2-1	CASMLAGVPYNEQFF	TGTGCCAGCATGCTAGCGGGGGTCCCCTACAATGAGCAGTTCTTC
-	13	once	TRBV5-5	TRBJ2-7	CASRLQGAYEQYF	TGTGCCAGCAGACTTCAAGGGGCCTACGAGCAGTACTTC
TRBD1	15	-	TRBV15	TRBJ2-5	CATSRTTGAGETQYF	TGTGCCACCAGCAGGACGACAGGGGCCGGGGAGACCCAGTACTTC
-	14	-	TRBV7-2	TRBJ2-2	CASSLDNRAGELFF	TGTGCCAGCAGCTTGGACAACCGGGCCGGGGAGCTGTTTTTT
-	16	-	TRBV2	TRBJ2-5	CASSEFRDISGETQYF	TGTGCCAGCAGTGAATTCAGGGACATCTCTGGGGAGACCCAGTACTTC
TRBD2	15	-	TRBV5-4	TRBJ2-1	CASSGGLAGGGEQFF	TGTGCCAGCAGCGGGGGACTAGCGGGAGGAGGAGAGCAGTTCTTC
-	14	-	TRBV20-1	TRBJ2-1	CSASRGALYNEQFF	TGCAGTGCTAGTCGTGGGGCGCTTTACAATGAGCAGTTCTTC
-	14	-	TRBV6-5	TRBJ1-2	CASSYSTRGNGYTF	TGTGCCAGCAGTTACTCGACCAGAGGGAATGGCTACACCTTC
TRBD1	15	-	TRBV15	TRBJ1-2	CATSRDLGTGIGYTF	TGTGCCACCAGCAGAGATCTCGGGACAGGGATTGGCTACACCTTC
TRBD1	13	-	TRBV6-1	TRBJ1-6	CASSEQGDSPLHF	TGTGCCAGCAGTGAACAGGGGGATTCACCCCTCCACTTT
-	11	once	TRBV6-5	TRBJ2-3	CASSSGYTQYF	TGTGCCAGCAGTTCCGGTTATACGCAGTATTTT
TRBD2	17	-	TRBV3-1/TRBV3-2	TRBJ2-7	CASSPPPGREGIYEQYF	TGTGCCAGCAGCCCCCCCCCGGGGCGGGAGGGCATCTACGAGCAGTACTTC
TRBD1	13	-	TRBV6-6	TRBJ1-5	CASSRDRAQPQHF	TGTGCCAGCAGCAGGGACAGGGCCCAGCCCCAGCATTTT
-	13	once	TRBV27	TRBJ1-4	CASSRRANEKLFF	TGTGCCAGCAGTCGTCGGGCTAATGAAAAACTGTTTTTT
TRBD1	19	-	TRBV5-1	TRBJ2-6	CASSPDRGRPWDGANVLTF	TGCGCCAGCAGCCCGGACAGGGGGCGGCCATGGGATGGGGCCAACGTCCTGACTTTC
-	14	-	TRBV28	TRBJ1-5	CASSLLQGNQPQHF	TGTGCCAGCAGTTTACTGCAGGGCAATCAGCCCCAGCATTTT
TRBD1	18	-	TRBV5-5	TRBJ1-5	CASSNRPPDRNSNQPQHF	TGTGCCAGCAGCAATAGACCGCCGGACAGGAATAGCAATCAGCCCCAGCATTTT
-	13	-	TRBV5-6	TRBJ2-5	CASSGGTRETQYF	TGTGCCAGCAGCGGAGGAACGCGAGAGACCCAGTACTTC
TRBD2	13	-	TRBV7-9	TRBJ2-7	CASIELSGGEQYF	TGTGCCAGCATCGAACTCAGCGGGGGCGAGCAGTACTTC